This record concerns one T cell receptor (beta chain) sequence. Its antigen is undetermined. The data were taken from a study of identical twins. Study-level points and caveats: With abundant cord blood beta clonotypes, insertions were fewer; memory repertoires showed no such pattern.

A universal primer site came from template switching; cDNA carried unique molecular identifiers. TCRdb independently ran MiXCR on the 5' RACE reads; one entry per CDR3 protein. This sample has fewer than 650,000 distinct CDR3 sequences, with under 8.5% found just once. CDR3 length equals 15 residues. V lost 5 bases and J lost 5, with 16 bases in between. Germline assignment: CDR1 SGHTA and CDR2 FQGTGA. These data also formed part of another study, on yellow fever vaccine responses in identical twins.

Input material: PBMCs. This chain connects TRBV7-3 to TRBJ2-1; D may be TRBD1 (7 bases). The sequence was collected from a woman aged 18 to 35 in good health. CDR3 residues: CASSPMRGQHNEQFF. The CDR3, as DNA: TGTGCCAGCAGCCCCATGCGGGGACAGCACAATGAGCAGTTCTTC.